This T cell receptor beta chain derives from a study of CD8 T cells in ankylosing spondylitis. This clonotype was seen ten or more times. This CDR3 is built from 15 residues. V dropped 0 bases and J dropped 0 bases, with 6 bases sitting between them. CDR1 is SGHNT and CDR2 is YYREEE in the germline V gene (reference sequence). TCRdb re-analysed the 5' RACE reads in MiXCR, keeping a single row per CDR3 protein. The sample has approximately 300,000 distinct CDR3 sequences, 20% seen once. The sequenced material came from blood, either unsorted or a sorted T cell fraction (not recorded which). The TCR sequence derives from a female donor with ankylosing spondylitis or in good health (not recorded which). V usage is TRBV5-4 and J usage is TRBJ1-4; no reliable D call. CDR3 in amino acids: CASSLDAPTNEKLFF. As DNA, the CDR3 is TGTGCCAGCAGCTTGGATGCGCCAACTAATGAAAAACTGTTTTTT. The full variable domain, its missing parts supplied by reference TRBV5-4 and TRBJ1-4, is ETGVTQSPTHLIKTRGQQVTLRCSSQSGHNTVSWYQQALGQGPQFIFQYYREEENGRGNFPPRFSGLQFPNYSSELNVNALELDDSALYLCASSLDAPTNEKLFFGSGTQLSVL.